Each of the 25 T cell receptor beta chains below was sequenced from the same sample in a study of tumor and adjacent non-tumor tissue in lung cancer. RNA was extracted from bulk tissue without any cell sorting. The library came from three nested PCR rounds adapted from ARM-PCR protocols. TCRdb redid the calling of the multiplex PCR reads with MiXCR, one entry per CDR3 protein. This table has approximately 100,000 distinct CDR3 sequences, approximately 71% appearing once. What was sequenced was lung tumor tissue. The receptors here all came from a woman aged 55-75 years with non-small cell lung cancer.

This clonotype was seen many times. A read error is possible here, since a much larger clone lies one base away. This rearrangement joins TRBV20-1 to TRBJ2-7, with TRBD2 as a possible D gene (7 bases). The CDR3 has 16 amino acids. Trimming stripped 4 bases from V and 2 bases from J, with 21 bases between. Germline assignment: CDR1 DFQATT and CDR2 SNEGSKA (reference sequence). CDR3 in DNA: TGCAGTGCTAAAGATGGGAGCGGGGACATCACCTACGAGCAGTACTTC. Amino acid sequence: CSAKDGSGDITYEQYF.

This chain links TRBV2 with TRBJ1-1, with TRBD1 as a possible D gene (5 bases). The CDR3 length is 13 residues. Germline assignment: CDR1 SNHLY and CDR2 FYNNEI. V lost 0 bases to trimming and J lost 11 bases, with 13 bases between them. This CDR3 is CASSEAEERGAFF. The CDR3 nucleotides read TGTGCCAGCAGTGAAGCCGAGGAGAGGGGTGCTTTCTTT.

V gene TRBV6-1 combines with J gene TRBJ2-6; no reliable D call. Germline V gene lookup returns CDR1 MNHNS and CDR2 SASEGT. This CDR3 has 15 amino acids. The CDR3 reads CVNSVQVSGANVLTF. Here the CDR3 DNA reads TGTGTCAACAGTGTGCAGGTATCCGGGGCCAACGTCCTGACTTTC.

As regards this clonotype: The junction does not match germline at one end; this may be a read error. V is TRBV29-1 and J is TRBJ2-1, with D perhaps matching TRBD1 (6 bases). Looked up from germline, CDR1 is SQVTM and CDR2 is ANQGSEA. This CDR3 is 12 amino acids long. DNA for the CDR3: TGTAGCGTTGGCCACAGGGCACGTGAGCAGTTCTTC. This gives the protein CSVGHRAREQFF.

Note on this clonotype: The junction shows a germline mismatch at one end, possibly a read error. This chain uses TRBV11-3 with TRBJ2-1, with 12 bases fitting TRBD2. This CDR3 is 17 amino acids long. Looked up from germline, CDR1 is SGHNT and CDR2 is YENEEA. Written as DNA, the CDR3 is TGTGCTAACAGCTTAGAGTTGACTAGCGGGAGCCACAATGGCCAGTTTTTC. Translated, it gives CANSLELTSGSHNGQFF. The whole variable domain, filled in from reference TRBV11-3 and TRBJ2-1, reads EAGVVQSPRYKIIEKKQPVAFWCNPISGHNTLYWYLQNLGQGPELLIRYENEEAVDDSQLPKDRFSAERLKGVDSTLKIQPAELGDSAVYLCANSLELTSGSHNGQFFGPGTRLTVL.

About this clonotype itself: This may come from a read error, since a much larger clone is one base off. This rearrangement joins TRBV20-1 to TRBJ1-4; D may be TRBD1 (6 bases). Germline-derived CDR1 and CDR2 are DFQATT and SNEGSKA (reference sequence). The CDR3 length is 15 residues. Trimming shortened V by 0 bases and J by 4 bases, and 12 bases separated the two germline ends. This CDR3 is CSAREWGAGNEKLFF. For the CDR3, the DNA is TGCAGTGCTAGAGAATGGGGGGCCGGTAATGAAAAACTGTTTTTT.

Comments on this clonotype: This is likely a read error, given that the CDR3 carries no conserved phenylalanine or tryptophan at its end. The chain uses TRBV6-1 and TRBJ1-5; D may be TRBD1 (5 bases). The CDR3 runs 17 residues. Germline CDR1 MNHNS, CDR2 SASEGT. Trimming shortened V by 4 bases and J by 1 base, and 17 bases separated the two germline ends. The CDR3: CASSGGKTAGSNQPQHI. The CDR3 DNA reads TGTGCCAGCAGTGGGGGTAAGACGGCAGGGAGCAATCAGCCCCAGCATATT.

Points on this clonotype: The germline gene is not matched at one end of the junction; a read error may be the cause. V gene TRBV20-1 combines with J gene TRBJ2-1; weak D call: TRBD1 (7 bases). This CDR3 contains 14 residues. Germline CDR1 and CDR2: DFQATT and SNEGSKA (reference sequence). The CDR3 spells CRAQGQGGFNEQFF. The DNA of the CDR3 is TGCCGTGCACAAGGGCAGGGGGGATTCAATGAGCAGTTCTTC.

CDR3 in amino acids: CASNTLGQPNYGYTF. CDR3 nucleotides: TGTGCCAGCAACACACTGGGACAGCCTAACTATGGCTACACCTTC. The chain links TRBV13 to TRBJ1-2, with 7 bases lining up with TRBD1. The junction had 8 bases not matched to a gene; V was cut back by 7 bases and J by 0 bases. Germline CDR1 is PRHDT and CDR2 is FYEKMQ (reference sequence). The CDR3 totals 15 residues.

This clonotype has ten or more counts. The rearrangement uses TRBV4-2 and TRBJ2-2; 7 positions match TRBD1. The V gene's germline CDR1 is LGHNA and CDR2 YNFKEQ. V dropped 4 bases and J dropped 3; count of bases not matched to a gene: 8. This CDR3 spans 16 amino acids. CDR3 protein: CASSLEGQLDTGELFF. Here the CDR3 DNA reads TGTGCCAGCAGCCTTGAGGGACAGCTCGACACCGGGGAGCTGTTTTTT.

Turning to this clonotype: This is likely a read error, given that the CDR3 carries no conserved phenylalanine or tryptophan at its end. The chain combines TRBV7-8 with TRBJ1-5; 7 bases fit TRBD1. Per the germline V gene, CDR1 is SGHVS and CDR2 is FQNEAQ. This CDR3 contains 13 residues. V gave up 5 bases and J gave up 9 bases; unmatched junction bases: 7. The CDR3 DNA reads TGTGCCAGCAGCGCCTGGACAGGTTCGCCCCAGCATCTT. This encodes CASSAWTGSPQHL.

A note on this clonotype: A much larger clone differs by one base, so this may be a read error. The V gene is TRBV6-1, the J gene TRBJ2-3; 8 nucleotides match TRBD2. This CDR3 spans 15 amino acids. Germline values: CDR1 MNHNS, CDR2 SASEGT. The V gene end was trimmed by 11 bases and the J gene end by 5 bases; junction bases not matched to a gene: 15. The CDR3 DNA reads TGTGCCGCCAGGACTAGCAGGAGGGCCGGAGATACGCAGTATTTT. Translation gives CAARTSRRAGDTQYF.

On this clonotype: The junction departs from germline at one end; a sequencing error may be responsible. The chain has TRBV20-1 and TRBJ2-1, with 12 bases fitting TRBD2. The CDR3 is 15 amino acids. The germline CDR1 and CDR2 sequences are DFQATT and SNEGSKA (reference sequence). CDR3 region: CIANWSASGRDEQFF. In nucleotides, the CDR3 is TGCATTGCTAACTGGTCCGCTAGCGGGAGGGATGAGCAGTTCTTC.

This clonotype has at least ten counts. This sequence joins TRBV24-1 and TRBJ1-1; D is possibly TRBD1 (5 bases). V shed 6 bases and J shed 2 bases, with 9 bases lying between them. CDR3 size: 13 residues. The germline gives CDR1 KGHDR, CDR2 SFDVKD. The CDR3 DNA is TGTGCCACCAGTTCCCAGGGAAACACTGAAGCTTTCTTT. Encoded protein: CATSSQGNTEAFF.

Worth noting for this clonotype: At one of its ends the junction is not consistent with the germline gene, which may arise from a read error. J is TRBJ2-3 and V is TRBV4-3, with D possibly TRBD2 on 5 matching bases. Germline V gene lookup returns CDR1 LGHNA and CDR2 YSLEER. This CDR3 contains 16 residues. CDR3 sequence: CANSQGAGYVTDTQYF. DNA for the CDR3: TGCGCCAACAGCCAAGGTGCGGGTTATGTCACAGATACGCAGTATTTT.

In regard to this clonotype: The junction shows a germline mismatch at one end, possibly a read error. The gene calls are TRBV19 and TRBJ2-5; D could derive from TRBD1 or TRBD2 (6 bases each). The CDR3 covers 15 residues. Germline V gene data show CDR1 as LNHDA and CDR2 as SQIVND (reference sequence). DNA for the CDR3: TGTGCCAGTAGTATCGGAGAGGGGGGTGCGGAGACCCATTACTTC. This sequence encodes CASSIGEGGAETHYF.

This clonotype showed up just once. The CDR3 ends on some other residue instead of the conserved phenylalanine or tryptophan, so this is likely a read error. The rearrangement uses TRBV6-1 and TRBJ2-1, with TRBD1 identical over 7 bases. Germline assignment: CDR1 MNHNS and CDR2 SASEGT. The CDR3 runs to 15 residues. The CDR3, as DNA: TGCGCCAGCAGTGAATTGCGGACAGGCTACAATGAGCAGTTCCTA. This sequence encodes CASSELRTGYNEQFL.

This clonotype was detected only a few times. The genes are TRBV29-1 and TRBJ2-1; weak D call: TRBD2 (5 bases). The germline CDR1 and CDR2 sequences are SQVTM and ANQGSEA. The CDR3 length is 16 residues. CDR3 in DNA: TGCAGTGCTGAAGGTCTGGACTCCCTATCCTACAATGAGCAGTTCTTC. Translation gives CSAEGLDSLSYNEQFF.

This clonotype came up a few times. The genes are TRBV7-9 and TRBJ2-7; TRBD1 matches 8 bases. This CDR3 is 14 amino acids long. Germline V lookup: CDR1 SEHNR, CDR2 FQNEAQ (reference sequence). The V and J ends lost 6 bases and 1 base, in that order; junction bases with no gene match: 5. The CDR3 DNA follows: TGTGCCAGCAGGGGGGACAGGAGTTCCTACGAGCAGTACTTC. Protein: CASRGDRSSYEQYF. Complete variable domain (other parts from reference TRBV7-9 and TRBJ2-7): DTGVSQNPRHKITKRGQNVTFRCDPISEHNRLYWYRQTLGQGPEFLTYFQNEAQLEKSRLLSDRFSAERPKGSFSTLEIQRTEQGDSAMYLCASRGDRSSYEQYFGPGTRLTVT.

As for this clonotype: At one of its ends the junction is not consistent with the germline gene, which may arise from a read error. The CDR3 here is CASSPYSSGANVLSF. The CDR3 DNA sequence: TGTGCCAGCAGTCCCTACAGCTCTGGGGCCAACGTCCTGAGTTTC. This sequence joins TRBV6-2 or TRBV6-3 and TRBJ2-6; D might be TRBD1 (5 bases). Germline V gene data show CDR1 as MNHEY and CDR2 as SVGEGT. CDR3 length: 15 amino acids.

This clonotype occurred once. Relative to the germline gene, one junction end is altered; a read error may explain this. The V gene is TRBV20-1, the J gene TRBJ1-5; D unresolved. Germline V gene sequence: CDR1 DFQATT, CDR2 SNEGSKA (reference sequence). The CDR3 is made up of 13 amino acids. The CDR3 bases are TGCAGTGTTCAGCCCGATGACGCTCAGCCCCAGCACTTT. Amino acids: CSVQPDDAQPQHF.

The CDR3 nucleotides read TGTGCCAGCAGCTTTCTAGTGTTGGGAGGCAATGAGCAGTTCTTC. It translates to CASSFLVLGGNEQFF. The chain recombines TRBV11-2 with TRBJ2-1, with D possibly TRBD2 on 6 matching bases. CDR1 SGHAT and CDR2 FQNNGV come from the germline V gene. The CDR3 extends over 15 amino acids. Trimming took 3 bases from V and 6 from J, leaving 15 bases between them.

On this clonotype: At one end the junction does not follow the germline gene, possibly because of a read error. V usage is TRBV12-3 or TRBV12-4 and J usage is TRBJ1-2, with no clear D. This CDR3 comprises 12 residues. CDR3 nucleotide sequence: TGTGCCAGCAGCAACCGGGTGGGTGACTACAACTTT. Amino acids: CASSNRVGDYNF.

Remarks on this clonotype: At one end, the junction sequence differs from germline, possibly due to a read error. The chain combines TRBV6-2 or TRBV6-3 with TRBJ2-2, with D perhaps being TRBD1 or TRBD2 (5 bases each). The CDR3 loop spans 17 amino acids. CDR1 is MNHEY and CDR2 is SVGEGT in the germline V gene. CDR3 nucleotide sequence: TGTGTCAGCAAGGGGACCCTGGCAGGGTGGAACACCGGGGAGCTGTTCTTT. Translated: CVSKGTLAGWNTGELFF.

The sample holds one count of this clonotype. The V gene is TRBV11-1, the J gene TRBJ1-2; D perhaps matches TRBD1 (5 bases). Between the trimmed V and J ends, which lost 4 bases and 5 bases, there was a span of 14 bases. This CDR3 comprises 14 residues. CDR1 is SGHAT, CDR2 FQDESV, per germline (reference sequence). The CDR3 DNA is TGTGCCAGCAGCTCACAGGTCCCGATTTATGGCTACACCTTC. This codes for CASSSQVPIYGYTF.